The 20 T cell receptor beta chains presented below share a single source sample, sequenced in a study of regulatory T cells in long-lasting Graves disease. Library construction for TCR beta used iRepertoire HTBI primers and Arm-PCR of CDR3 regions. TCRdb reprocessed the multiplex PCR reads via MiXCR and lists one record per CDR3 protein. Of some 600,000 distinct CDR3 sequences listed, 16% were seen once; the top ten hold 9.5% to 15%. Time point described: newly diagnosed GD, antithyroid drugs for less than 3 months. With RNA extracted from PBMCs as input, the TCR library was made. These data are also associated with another study on T cells in Graves' hyperthyroidism and ophthalmopathy.

This specimen consisted of peripheral blood mononuclear cells (PBMCs), obtained at new diagnosis, from a patient treated with antithyroid drugs. The receptors originated from a man aged 18 to 29 with Graves disease.

This clonotype has at least ten counts. The J gene is TRBJ2-3, the V gene TRBV14; 10 positions agree with TRBD2. The ends lost 1 base at V and 3 bases at J; junction bases unmatched: 4. Germline V gives CDR1 SGHDN, CDR2 FVKESK. The length of the CDR3 is 16 residues. The CDR3 sequence is CASSQAGLARTDTQYF. The CDR3 DNA reads TGTGCCAGCAGCCAAGCGGGACTAGCGAGAACAGATACGCAGTATTTT.

This clonotype was found many times. The J gene is TRBJ2-7, the V gene TRBV20-1; 12 positions match TRBD2. CDR3 length: 15 residues. Germline CDR1 DFQATT, CDR2 SNEGSKA (reference sequence). V lost 3 bases and J lost 3; bases outside the gene matches: 6. CDR3 sequence (DNA): TGCAGTGCTAGGGGGGGGACTAGCGGGTACTACGAGCAGTACTTC. Its protein is CSARGGTSGYYEQYF.

V gene TRBV5-1 combines with J gene TRBJ2-1; D is unresolved. The CDR3 spans 17 residues. V lost 0 bases and J lost 7, with 20 bases in between. CDR1 and CDR2 from the germline V gene are SGHRS and YFSETQ. CDR3 coding DNA: TGCGCCAGCAGCTTGGACCGGCGGACCTGGCTAGGGAATGAGCAGTTCTTC. Residues: CASSLDRRTWLGNEQFF.

V gene TRBV27 combines with J gene TRBJ2-7; D is perhaps TRBD1 (6 bases). The CDR3 is made up of 14 amino acids. Germline CDR1 reads MNHEY; CDR2 reads SMNVEV (reference sequence). Deletions cut 4 bases from V and 3 bases from J, with 13 bases between. The chain's CDR3 is CASSWADSYYEQYF. The CDR3 DNA reads as TGTGCCAGCAGTTGGGCGGACAGTTACTACGAGCAGTACTTC.

Note on this clonotype: A much larger clone is a single base away; this may be a read error. The rearrangement joins TRBV6-2 or TRBV6-3 to TRBJ1-1; D is undetermined. CDR3 length: 12 amino acids. The germline gives CDR1 MNHEY, CDR2 SVGEGT. Here the CDR3 reads CASSYRSLESFF. The CDR3 coding sequence is TGTGCCAGCAGTTACAGGTCACTTGAATCTTTCTTT.

This clonotype turned up a few times. V usage is TRBV6-1 and J usage is TRBJ1-5; no clear D. V was trimmed by 6 bases and J by 4 bases, leaving 13 bases between them. Looked up from germline, CDR1 is MNHNS and CDR2 is SASEGT. There are 14 residues in the CDR3. CDR3 DNA: TGTGCCAGCAGGGTGAGGGTAGGGAATCAGCCCCAGCATTTT. Its protein is CASRVRVGNQPQHF.

The J gene is TRBJ1-2, the V gene TRBV5-1; D is perhaps TRBD1 (5 bases). The CDR3 covers 14 residues. Trimming stripped 1 base from V and 4 bases from J, with 11 bases between. CDR1 is SGHRS and CDR2 is YFSETQ in the germline V gene. CDR3 nucleotides: TGCGCCAGCAGCTTGCGGGGCGAGAGCTATGGCTACACCTTC. Translated: CASSLRGESYGYTF.

This rearrangement joins TRBV11-2 to TRBJ2-6; 7 nucleotides agree with TRBD1. CDR1 is SGHAT and CDR2 is FQNNGV in the germline V gene. This CDR3 spans 16 amino acids. The junction had 5 bases not matched to a gene; V was cut back by 5 bases and J by 1 base. This CDR3 is CASSQVTGSGANVLTF. The DNA of the CDR3 is TGTGCCAGCAGCCAGGTGACAGGGTCTGGGGCCAACGTCCTGACTTTC. The full variable domain, in which reference TRBV11-2 and TRBJ2-6 provide the parts outside the CDR3, is EAGVAQSPRYKIIEKRQSVAFWCNPISGHATLYWYQQILGQGPKLLIQFQNNGVVDDSQLPKDRFSAERLKGVDSTLKIQPAKLEDSAVYLCASSQVTGSGANVLTFGAGSRLTVL.

There are a few counts of this clonotype. This sequence joins TRBV7-3 and TRBJ2-3; 10 bases line up with TRBD2. Germline assignment: CDR1 SGHTA and CDR2 FQGTGA. Unmatched junction bases numbered 12, after V lost 5 bases and J lost 7 bases. The CDR3 is made up of 16 amino acids. The CDR3 loop reads CASSALSGRESNTQYF. As DNA, the CDR3 is TGTGCCAGCAGCGCCCTGAGCGGGAGGGAGAGTAATACGCAGTATTTT. Variable domain in full (rest from reference TRBV7-3 and TRBJ2-3): GAGVSQTPSNKVTEKGKYVELRCDPISGHTALYWYRQSLGQGPEFLIYFQGTGAADDSGLPNDRFFAVRPEGSVSTLKIQRTERGDSAVYLCASSALSGRESNTQYFGPGTRLTVL.

This clonotype was observed at least ten times. CDR3 in amino acids: CASILDYNEQFF. DNA for the CDR3: TGTGCCAGCATCTTAGACTACAATGAGCAGTTCTTC. The chain has TRBV2 and TRBJ2-1; D call uncertain. CDR1 is SNHLY and CDR2 is FYNNEI in the germline V gene. V dropped 7 bases and J dropped 3 bases, with 7 bases sitting between them. This CDR3 region has 12 residues.

This clonotype appeared a few times. The genes are TRBV16 and TRBJ2-1; D unclear. The V gene lost 7 bases and the J gene lost 7 bases, with 11 bases spanning the gap. This CDR3 contains 12 residues. Per the germline V gene, CDR1 is KGHSY and CDR2 is FQNENV. This CDR3 reads CASTTMGNEQFF. DNA for the CDR3: TGTGCCAGCACCACGATGGGGAATGAGCAGTTCTTC.

There are many counts of this clonotype. The V and J genes are TRBV28 and TRBJ2-5; possibly TRBD1 for D (6 bases). V was cut by 2 bases and J by 5 bases, with 21 bases left in between. This CDR3 region has 17 residues. Germline assignment: CDR1 MDHEN and CDR2 SYDVKM. The CDR3, as DNA: TGTGCCAGCAGTTTAGGGGGCGCGCGGGCAAGTCGGGAGACCCAGTACTTC. It translates to CASSLGGARASRETQYF.

This clonotype was counted a few times. The genes are TRBV6-1 and TRBJ1-5; D may be TRBD1 (6 bases). The V gene lost 7 bases and the J gene lost 4 bases, with 14 bases spanning the gap. The germline gives CDR1 MNHNS, CDR2 SASEGT. The CDR3 is made up of 14 amino acids. The CDR3 DNA sequence: TGTGCCAGCAAAAGACAGGCTACAAATCAGCCCCAGCATTTT. It specifies CASKRQATNQPQHF.

In its sample, this clonotype was seen many times. This chain uses TRBV11-2 with TRBJ2-5; the match to TRBD1 covers 9 bases. The CDR3 has 16 residues. The germline CDR1 and CDR2 sequences are SGHAT and FQNNGV. The V gene end was trimmed by 6 bases and the J gene end by 4 bases; junction bases not matched to a gene: 12. The CDR3 DNA follows: TGTGCCAGCAGACCGACAGGGGGTAACTACGGAGAGACCCAGTACTTC. Protein product: CASRPTGGNYGETQYF.

This clonotype was detected only a few times. The chain recombines TRBV29-1 with TRBJ1-3; no definite D call. The V gene lost 3 bases and the J gene lost 0 bases, with 9 bases spanning the gap. The CDR3 is 14 residues long. Germline V CDR1 and CDR2: SQVTM, ANQGSEA. The CDR3 region has the DNA TGCAGCGTTGACGTGGGTTTCTCTGGAAACACCATATATTTT. Amino acids: CSVDVGFSGNTIYF.

This clonotype was detected ten times or more. The chain recombines TRBV12-3 or TRBV12-4 with TRBJ1-1; the match to TRBD1 covers 10 bases. This CDR3 comprises 14 residues. Trimming removed 6 bases from V and 7 bases from J; junction bases left unmatched: 8. The chain's CDR3 is CASSTGTGAIEAFF. For the CDR3, the DNA is TGTGCCAGCAGCACCGGGACAGGGGCGATTGAAGCTTTCTTT.

This clonotype was counted ten times or more. The rearrangement links TRBV10-3 to TRBJ2-1; TRBD2 matches 9 bases. The CDR3 spans 13 residues. The germline V gene has CDR1 ENHRY and CDR2 SYGVKD. With V trimmed by 10 bases and J by 7 bases, 8 bases remained unmatched. As DNA, the CDR3 is TGTGCCACCGTAGCGGGAGATTTGAATGAGCAGTTCTTC. Translated, it gives CATVAGDLNEQFF.

At least ten counts were recorded for this clonotype. The chain employs TRBV2 and TRBJ1-1, with 9 bases fitting TRBD1. The germline CDR1 and CDR2 sequences are SNHLY and FYNNEI. This CDR3 comprises 11 residues. V lost 6 bases, J lost 10 bases, and 3 bases stayed unmatched. CDR3 in DNA: TGTGCCAGCAGCGGGGACAGGGTAGCTTTCTTT. Translation gives CASSGDRVAFF.

This clonotype has at least ten counts. The chain recombines TRBV5-1 with TRBJ2-1, with TRBD1 matching 11 bases. Losses at the gene ends were 2 bases for V and 8 bases for J; bases not matched to a gene: 12. Germline CDR1 reads SGHRS; CDR2 reads YFSETQ. The CDR3 loop spans 17 amino acids. CDR3 region: CASSLVARTGGLDEQFF. CDR3 nucleotide sequence: TGCGCCAGCAGCTTAGTTGCTCGGACAGGGGGCTTGGATGAGCAGTTCTTC.

This clonotype was detected only a few times. The chain joins TRBV10-3 to TRBJ2-3, with TRBD2 as a possible D gene (6 bases). Germline V gene sequence: CDR1 ENHRY, CDR2 SYGVKD. This CDR3 region has 15 residues. With 2 bases removed from V and 4 bases from J, the gap between germline ends came to 13 bases. This CDR3 reads CAISERERFADTQYF. The DNA of the CDR3 is TGTGCCATCAGTGAGCGGGAGAGGTTCGCAGATACGCAGTATTTT.